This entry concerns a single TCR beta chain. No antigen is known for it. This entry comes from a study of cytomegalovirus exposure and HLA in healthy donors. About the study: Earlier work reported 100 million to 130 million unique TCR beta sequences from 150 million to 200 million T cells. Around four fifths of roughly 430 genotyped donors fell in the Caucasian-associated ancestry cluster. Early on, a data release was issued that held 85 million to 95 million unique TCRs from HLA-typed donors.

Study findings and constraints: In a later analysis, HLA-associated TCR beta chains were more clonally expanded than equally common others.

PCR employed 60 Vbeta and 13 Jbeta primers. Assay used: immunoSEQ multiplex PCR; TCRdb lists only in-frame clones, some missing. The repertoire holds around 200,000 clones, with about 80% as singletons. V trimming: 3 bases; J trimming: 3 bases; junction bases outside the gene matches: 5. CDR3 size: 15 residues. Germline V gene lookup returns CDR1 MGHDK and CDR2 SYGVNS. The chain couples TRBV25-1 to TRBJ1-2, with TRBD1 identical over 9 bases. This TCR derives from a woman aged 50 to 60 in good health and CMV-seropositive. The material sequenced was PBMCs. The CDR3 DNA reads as TGTGCCAGCAGTGATCCCACAGGGGGCTACTATGGCTACACCTTC. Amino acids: CASSDPTGGYYGYTF.